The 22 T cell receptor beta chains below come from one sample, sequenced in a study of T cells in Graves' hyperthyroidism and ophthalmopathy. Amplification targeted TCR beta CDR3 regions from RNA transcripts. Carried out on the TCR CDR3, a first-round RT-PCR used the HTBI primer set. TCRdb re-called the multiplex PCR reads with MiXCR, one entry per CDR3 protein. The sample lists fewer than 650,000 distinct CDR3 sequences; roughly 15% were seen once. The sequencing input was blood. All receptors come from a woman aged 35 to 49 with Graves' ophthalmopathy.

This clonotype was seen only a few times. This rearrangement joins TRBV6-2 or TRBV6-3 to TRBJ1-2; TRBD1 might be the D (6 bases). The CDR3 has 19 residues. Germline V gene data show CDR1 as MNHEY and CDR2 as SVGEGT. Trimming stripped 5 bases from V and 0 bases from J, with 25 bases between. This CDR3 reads CASSPRTVPSGKTNYGYTF. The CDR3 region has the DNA TGTGCCAGCAGTCCTCGGACAGTTCCGTCGGGCAAGACTAACTATGGCTACACCTTC.

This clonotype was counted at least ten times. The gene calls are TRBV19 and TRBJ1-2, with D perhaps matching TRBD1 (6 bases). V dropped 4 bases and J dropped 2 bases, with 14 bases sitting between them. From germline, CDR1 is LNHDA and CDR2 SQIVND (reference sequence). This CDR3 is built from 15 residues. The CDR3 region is CASSRAAGVNYGYTF. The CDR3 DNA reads TGTGCCAGTAGTAGGGCGGCAGGGGTGAACTATGGCTACACCTTC.

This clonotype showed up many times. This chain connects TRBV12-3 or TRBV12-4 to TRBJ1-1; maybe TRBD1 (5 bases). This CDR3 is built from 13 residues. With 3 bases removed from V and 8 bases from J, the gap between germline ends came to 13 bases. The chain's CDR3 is CASSLGVPKEAFF. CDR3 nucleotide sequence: TGTGCCAGCAGTTTGGGGGTGCCTAAAGAAGCTTTCTTT.

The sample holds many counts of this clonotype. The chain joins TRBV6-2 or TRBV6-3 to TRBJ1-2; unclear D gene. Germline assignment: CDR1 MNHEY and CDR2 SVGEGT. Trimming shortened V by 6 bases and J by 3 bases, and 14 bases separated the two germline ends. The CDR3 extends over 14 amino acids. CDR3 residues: CASRSGRQYYGYTF. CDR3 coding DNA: TGTGCCAGCAGGTCCGGCCGCCAATACTATGGCTACACCTTC.

The CDR3 sequence is CAKNQGEVLGEQYF. CDR3 sequence (DNA): TGTGCCAAAAATCAGGGAGAGGTCTTGGGGGAGCAGTACTTC. The chain has TRBV19 and TRBJ2-7; D is tentatively TRBD1 or TRBD2 (5 bases each). Trimming left V 10 bases short and J 7 bases short, with 23 bases between. Germline values: CDR1 LNHDA, CDR2 SQIVND (reference sequence). This CDR3 is 14 amino acids long.

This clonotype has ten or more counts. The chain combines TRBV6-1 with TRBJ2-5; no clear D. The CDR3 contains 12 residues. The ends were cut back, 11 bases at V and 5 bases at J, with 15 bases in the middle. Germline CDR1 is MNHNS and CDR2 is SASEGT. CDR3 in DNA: TGTGCCGGGCGCGAGACGGAGGAGACCCAGTACTTC. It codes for CAGRETEETQYF.

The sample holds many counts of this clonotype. The CDR3 region is CASSPRTGSGNTIYF. Written as DNA, the CDR3 is TGTGCCAGCAGCCCCAGGACAGGCTCTGGAAACACCATATATTTT. V gene TRBV6-5 combines with J gene TRBJ1-3; TRBD1 matches at 7 bases. This CDR3 has 15 amino acids. Germline CDR1 MNHEY, CDR2 SVGAGI. The junction had 5 bases not matched to a gene; V was cut back by 6 bases and J by 0 bases.

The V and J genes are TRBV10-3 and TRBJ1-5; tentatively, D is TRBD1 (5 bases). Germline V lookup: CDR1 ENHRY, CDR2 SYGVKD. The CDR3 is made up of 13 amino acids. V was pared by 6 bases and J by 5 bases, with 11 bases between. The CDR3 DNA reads TGTGCCATCAGGGGGCAGGGTGATCAGCCCCAGCATTTT. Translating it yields CAIRGQGDQPQHF.

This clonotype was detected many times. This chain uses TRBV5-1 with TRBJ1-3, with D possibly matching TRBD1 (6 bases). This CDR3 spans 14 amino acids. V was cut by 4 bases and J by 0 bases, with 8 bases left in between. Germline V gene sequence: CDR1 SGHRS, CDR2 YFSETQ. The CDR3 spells CASSRGDSGNTIYF. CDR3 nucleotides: TGCGCCAGCAGCAGGGGGGACTCTGGAAACACCATATATTTT.

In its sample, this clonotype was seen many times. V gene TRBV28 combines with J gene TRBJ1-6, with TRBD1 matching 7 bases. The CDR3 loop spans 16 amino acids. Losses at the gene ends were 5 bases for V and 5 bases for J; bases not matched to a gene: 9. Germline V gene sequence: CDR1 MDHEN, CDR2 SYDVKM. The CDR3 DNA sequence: TGTGCCAGCAGTCGCGCCGGGGACAGCAATAATTCACCCCTCCACTTT. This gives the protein CASSRAGDSNNSPLHF. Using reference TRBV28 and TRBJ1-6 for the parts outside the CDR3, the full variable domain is DVKVTQSSRYLVKRTGEKVFLECVQDMDHENMFWYRQDPGLGLRLIYFSYDVKMKEKGDIPEGYSVSREKKERFSLILESASTNQTSMYLCASSRAGDSNNSPLHFGNGTRLTVT.

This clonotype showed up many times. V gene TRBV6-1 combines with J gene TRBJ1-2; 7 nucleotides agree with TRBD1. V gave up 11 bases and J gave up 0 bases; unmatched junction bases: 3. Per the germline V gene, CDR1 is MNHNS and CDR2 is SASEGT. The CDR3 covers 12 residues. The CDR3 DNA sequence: TGTGCCGGACAGGACGCTAACTATGGCTACACCTTC. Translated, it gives CAGQDANYGYTF.

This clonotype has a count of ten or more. The CDR3 DNA sequence: TGCAGTGCTAGAGATCTGCAGGGACTAGCGTGGACCCATTCCTACAATGAGCAGTTCTTC. It is translated as CSARDLQGLAWTHSYNEQFF. The chain has TRBV20-1 and TRBJ2-1; TRBD2 agrees at 10 bases. Germline CDR1 DFQATT, CDR2 SNEGSKA (reference sequence). This CDR3 has 20 amino acids. Losses at the gene ends were 0 bases for V and 1 base for J; bases not matched to a gene: 15.

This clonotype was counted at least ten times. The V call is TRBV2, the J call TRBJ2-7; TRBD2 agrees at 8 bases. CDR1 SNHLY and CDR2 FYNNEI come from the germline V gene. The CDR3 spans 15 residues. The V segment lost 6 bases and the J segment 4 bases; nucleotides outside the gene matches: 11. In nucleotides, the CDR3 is TGTGCCAGCAGCGCCGGCCCAGCGGGAGTATACGAGCAGTACTTC. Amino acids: CASSAGPAGVYEQYF.

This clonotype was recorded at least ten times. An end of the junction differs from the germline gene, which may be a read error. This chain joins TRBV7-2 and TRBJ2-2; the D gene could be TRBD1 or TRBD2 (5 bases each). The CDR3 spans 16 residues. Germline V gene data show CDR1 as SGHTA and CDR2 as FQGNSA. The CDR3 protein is CASSKAPRDETGELLF. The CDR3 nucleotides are TGTGCCAGCAGCAAAGCGCCCAGGGACGAAACCGGGGAGCTGCTTTTT.

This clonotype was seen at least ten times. In DNA, the CDR3 is TGTGCCAGCAGCTTAGTCGGGGGAGGGGAGACCCAGTACTTC. Its protein is CASSLVGGGETQYF. The chain joins TRBV7-6 to TRBJ2-5; 7 nucleotides match TRBD2. This CDR3 spans 14 amino acids. Germline assignment: CDR1 SGHVS and CDR2 FNYEAQ. Trimming at V came to 1 base and at J to 5 bases, leaving 4 bases not matched to a gene. The full variable domain, its missing parts supplied by reference TRBV7-6 and TRBJ2-5, is GAGVSQSPRYKVTKRGQDVALRCDPISGHVSLYWYRQALGQGPEFLTYFNYEAQQDKSGLPNDRFSAERPEGSISTLTIQRTEQRDSAMYRCASSLVGGGETQYFGPGTRLLVL.

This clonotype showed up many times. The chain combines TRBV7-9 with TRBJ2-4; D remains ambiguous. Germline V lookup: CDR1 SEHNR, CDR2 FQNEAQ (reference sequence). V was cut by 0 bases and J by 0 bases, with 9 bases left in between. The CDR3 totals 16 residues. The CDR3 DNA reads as TGTGCCAGCAGCTTAGCGGGGATCTTAGCCAAAAACATTCAGTACTTC. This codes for CASSLAGILAKNIQYF.

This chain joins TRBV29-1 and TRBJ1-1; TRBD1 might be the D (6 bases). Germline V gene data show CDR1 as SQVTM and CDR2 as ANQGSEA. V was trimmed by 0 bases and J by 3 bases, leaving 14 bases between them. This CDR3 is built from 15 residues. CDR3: CSVEDGPQGHTEAFF. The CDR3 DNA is TGCAGCGTTGAAGATGGGCCCCAGGGGCACACTGAAGCTTTCTTT.

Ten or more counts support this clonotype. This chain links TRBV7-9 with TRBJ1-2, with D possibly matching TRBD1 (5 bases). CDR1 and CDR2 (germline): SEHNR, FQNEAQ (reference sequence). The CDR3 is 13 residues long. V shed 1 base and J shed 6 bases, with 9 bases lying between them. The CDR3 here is CASSLGSGDGYTF. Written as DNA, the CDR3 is TGTGCCAGCAGCTTAGGATCGGGGGATGGCTACACCTTC.

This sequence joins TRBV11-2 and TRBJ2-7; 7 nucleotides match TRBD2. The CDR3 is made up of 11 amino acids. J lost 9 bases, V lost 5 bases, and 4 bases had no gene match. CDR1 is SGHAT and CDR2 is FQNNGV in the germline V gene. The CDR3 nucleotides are TGTGCCAGCAGCACCGCGGGGGTGCAGTACTTC. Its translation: CASSTAGVQYF.

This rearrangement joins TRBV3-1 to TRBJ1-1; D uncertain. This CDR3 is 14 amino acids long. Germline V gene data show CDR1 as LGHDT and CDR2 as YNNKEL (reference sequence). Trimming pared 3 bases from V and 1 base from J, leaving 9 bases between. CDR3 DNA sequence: TGTGCCAGCAGCCACCCGGGAGCGAACACTGAAGCTTTCTTT. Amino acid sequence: CASSHPGANTEAFF.

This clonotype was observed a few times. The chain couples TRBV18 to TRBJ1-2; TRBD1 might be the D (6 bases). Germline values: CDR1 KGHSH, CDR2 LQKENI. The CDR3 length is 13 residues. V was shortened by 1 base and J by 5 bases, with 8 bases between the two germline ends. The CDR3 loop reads CASSPRGAYGYTF. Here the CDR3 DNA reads TGTGCCAGCTCACCACGGGGGGCGTATGGCTACACCTTC.

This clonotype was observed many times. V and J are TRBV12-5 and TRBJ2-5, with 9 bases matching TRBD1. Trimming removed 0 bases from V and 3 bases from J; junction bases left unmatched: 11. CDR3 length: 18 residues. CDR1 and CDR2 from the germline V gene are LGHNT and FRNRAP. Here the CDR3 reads CASGLVQGARRAKETQYF. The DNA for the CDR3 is TGTGCTAGTGGTTTGGTACAGGGGGCCCGGAGGGCGAAAGAGACCCAGTACTTC.